This record concerns one T cell receptor beta chain sequence. Its antigen is currently unknown. Treatment in this sample: roughly ten-day PBMC culture with coronavirus spike peptide pools or control peptides (ViraFEST assay). The medium had half its volume replaced with fresh IL-2 medium on days 3 and 7. Germline values: CDR1 DFQATT, CDR2 SNEGSKA (reference sequence). Deletions cut 0 bases from V and 7 bases from J, with 15 bases between. The CDR3 is 14 residues long. An Oncomine TCR Beta short-read assay was used to sequence the DNA from cultured CD4+ T cells. Via MiXCR, TCRdb re-called the PCR reads, giving one row per CDR3 protein. The table includes several thousand distinct CDR3 sequences, 50% to 70% detected once. The entry originates in a study of vaccination and CD4 T cells after COVID-19. The overall study: According to the study, participants were given two doses of BNT162b2 or mRNA-1273 vaccine.

This TCR was sampled from a human donor who had recovered from COVID-19. This sequence joins TRBV20-1 and TRBJ2-5, with a tentative D call TRBD2 (5 bases). Sequenced input: CD4+ T cells from blood, cultured in vitro. The CDR3 DNA reads as TGCAGTGCTAGAGATCCTGGCAGAGGAGGGACCCAGTACTTC. Protein sequence: CSARDPGRGGTQYF.